Following are 10 T cell receptor beta chains from one sample sequenced in a study of T cells in Graves' hyperthyroidism and ophthalmopathy. TCR beta CDR3 region amplification was performed from RNA transcripts. In the first-round RT-PCR of the TCR CDR3, the HTBI primer set was used. TCRdb analysed the multiplex PCR reads with MiXCR anew, one entry per CDR3 protein. Here the sample spans about 290,000 distinct CDR3 sequences, roughly 13% being singletons. The sequenced material came from blood. These receptors all stem from a woman in her thirties or forties with Graves' hyperthyroidism.

This clonotype was counted ten times or more. V gene TRBV27 combines with J gene TRBJ1-2, with D possibly TRBD1 on 6 matching bases. The CDR3 covers 13 residues. V was pared by 7 bases and J by 4 bases, with 13 bases between. Per germline, CDR1 MNHEY and CDR2 SMNVEV (reference sequence). DNA for the CDR3: TGTGCCAGCACACAGGGATCTGGCTATGGCTACACCTTC. It yields the protein CASTQGSGYGYTF.

There are many counts of this clonotype. The chain uses TRBV28 and TRBJ1-4; 7 bases line up with TRBD1. In germline, CDR1 is MDHEN, CDR2 SYDVKM. The V and J ends lost 5 bases and 6 bases, in that order; junction bases with no gene match: 9. CDR3 size: 15 residues. The CDR3 DNA reads TGTGCCAGCAGTCCAAACGACAGGGTCCATGAAAAACTGTTTTTT. Residues: CASSPNDRVHEKLFF. Filled out from reference TRBV28 and TRBJ1-4, the complete variable domain reads DVKVTQSSRYLVKRTGEKVFLECVQDMDHENMFWYRQDPGLGLRLIYFSYDVKMKEKGDIPEGYSVSREKKERFSLILESASTNQTSMYLCASSPNDRVHEKLFFGSGTQLSVL.

This clonotype was recorded at least ten times. V is TRBV11-2 and J is TRBJ2-1, with D hard to call. The germline CDR1 and CDR2 sequences are SGHAT and FQNNGV. V was cut by 5 bases and J by 4 bases, with 12 bases left in between. CDR3 length: 14 residues. CDR3 in amino acids: CASSTKRGYNEQFF. CDR3 DNA sequence: TGTGCCAGCAGCACTAAGAGAGGATACAATGAGCAGTTCTTC. Looking up the rest from reference TRBV11-2 and TRBJ2-1 gives the full variable domain: EAGVAQSPRYKIIEKRQSVAFWCNPISGHATLYWYQQILGQGPKLLIQFQNNGVVDDSQLPKDRFSAERLKGVDSTLKIQPAKLEDSAVYLCASSTKRGYNEQFFGPGTRLTVL.

This sequence joins TRBV7-2 and TRBJ2-2; no definite D call. The CDR3 runs 14 residues. Germline lookup yields CDR1 SGHTA and CDR2 FQGNSA. Trimming took off 5 bases at V and 9 bases at J, with 16 bases between the two ends. The CDR3 here is CASSGTLGPWELFF. CDR3 DNA sequence: TGTGCCAGCAGCGGCACACTGGGCCCCTGGGAGCTGTTTTTT.

Comments on this clonotype: Sequence at one end of the junction differs from germline and may be a read error. The genes are TRBV11-2 and TRBJ2-5; D is unresolved. The CDR3 covers 12 residues. Germline V lookup: CDR1 SGHAT, CDR2 FQNNGV. The CDR3 protein is CASSPLKEIQYF. The CDR3 nucleotides are TGTGCCAGCAGCCCTCTCAAAGAGATCCAGTACTTC.

This clonotype was found many times. The chain carries TRBV28 and TRBJ2-7, with TRBD1 matching over 9 bases. V shed 9 bases, J shed 5 bases, and the junction held 11 bases outside the gene matches. The CDR3 has 14 residues. Germline loops: CDR1 MDHEN, CDR2 SYDVKM. The DNA for the CDR3 is TGTGCCAGTTTCGCCGGGACAGGGAGAAACGAGCAGTACTTC. As protein: CASFAGTGRNEQYF. The whole variable domain, remainder taken from reference TRBV28 and TRBJ2-7, is DVKVTQSSRYLVKRTGEKVFLECVQDMDHENMFWYRQDPGLGLRLIYFSYDVKMKEKGDIPEGYSVSREKKERFSLILESASTNQTSMYLCASFAGTGRNEQYFGPGTRLTVT.

On this clonotype itself: This may come from a read error, since a much larger clone is one base off. This rearrangement joins TRBV2 to TRBJ2-5; perhaps D is TRBD1 or TRBD2 (5 bases each). CDR3 length: 13 residues. Looked up from germline, CDR1 is SNHLY and CDR2 is FYNNEI. Trimming cost V 4 bases and J 9 bases, with 15 bases left between them. The CDR3 is CASSGMGVEAQYF. The CDR3 region has the DNA TGTGCCAGCAGTGGAATGGGGGTGGAGGCCCAGTACTTC.

At least ten counts were recorded for this clonotype. The rearrangement joins TRBV29-1 to TRBJ1-2; D remains ambiguous. Looked up from germline, CDR1 is SQVTM and CDR2 is ANQGSEA. The ends were cut back, 5 bases at V and 8 bases at J, with 12 bases in the middle. This CDR3 has 11 residues. The CDR3 bases are TGCAGCGTTTTTGGCAGATTAGGCTACACCTTC. It encodes CSVFGRLGYTF.

This clonotype was counted many times. In DNA, the CDR3 is TGTGCCAGCAGACTGCCAGGGGGCAACTATGGCTACACCTTC. Its protein is CASRLPGGNYGYTF. This chain joins TRBV6-1 and TRBJ1-2, with 8 bases fitting TRBD1. CDR3 length equals 14 residues. V gave up 6 bases and J gave up 2 bases; unmatched junction bases: 5. Germline lookup yields CDR1 MNHNS and CDR2 SASEGT.

The table lists this clonotype with many counts. The chain's CDR3 is CASSLGGQQYF. CDR3 bases: TGTGCCAGCAGCTTAGGCGGACAGCAGTACTTC. This rearrangement joins TRBV11-3 to TRBJ2-7, with D uncertain. Germline V gene data show CDR1 as SGHNT and CDR2 as YENEEA. The CDR3 has 11 amino acids. V was clipped by 1 base and J by 8 bases, with 6 bases between them.